This T cell receptor beta chain originates from a study of shared clonotypes between healthy human individuals (dated by TCRdb to the early 2020s). For the wider study: The cohort comprised a couple of women and a few men aged 18 to 49 years. To estimate repertoire size and how much clonotypes are shared between individuals, the study performed deep sequencing of blood TCR repertoires from about 5 healthy adults. To increase sequencing depth and limit assay-specific biases, different laboratories used diverse techniques to prepare libraries and sequence TCR repertoires. Leukapheresis yielded between about 0.9 and 10 billion PBMCs per donor. What the authors observed across the whole study: Sampling was limited to blood, and TCR repertoires in tissue likely differ from TCR repertoires in blood. Pairwise subsampling led to the expectation that sequencing depth would affect the degree of clonotype sharing among donors. Because the study included a small number of donors, the genetic and exposure-history diversity represented was limited.

Worth noting for this clone: Its antigen is not yet known. A read error is the likely source, as a far larger clone sits one nucleotide away.

Donors were healthy HIV-negative adults with no recently reported acute infections or vaccinations. All donors were Caucasian adults living in Nashville, Tennessee, USA. For unsorted samples, 100 million or so PBMCs were counted, and genomic DNA was extracted using the QIAamp DNA Blood Mini kit. Blood was collected by leukapheresis, and PBMCs were isolated by Ficoll-Histopaque density gradient centrifugation and then cryopreserved in liquid nitrogen vapor phase. Using the deep immunoSEQ assay, multiplex PCR amplified TCR CDR3 regions from genomic DNA. Genomic DNA extracted from each cell subset was distributed evenly over all wells of several immunoSEQ 96-well plates, and each plate served as one replicate. Each replicate PCR for unsorted PBMC received about 0.3 ug genomic DNA, equal to tens of thousands of T cell genomes. Unsorted PBMC genomic DNA was sequenced across ten immunoSEQ deep assay plates. Purified libraries were quantified with a Qubit 3.0 fluorometer, sized on a Bioanalyzer 2100, and re-quantified with the KAPA Library Quantification kit. Each immunoSEQ 96-well plate was sequenced on its own single-read 150-cycle Illumina NextSeq 550 flow cell. The original methods were these. Because the immunoSEQ output included only junctional sequences and no quality scores, the filtering could not be the same as the filtering used for full-length reads. Sequences were annotated with PyIR, a Python wrapper for IgBLAST v1.9, using IMGT germline references to assign V/J genes and CDR3. Reads with weak V/J assignments (E-value above 1e-6), missing CDR3, stop codons, out-of-frame junctions, or ambiguous translated residues were removed. V3J clonotypes were defined as sequences sharing the same inferred V gene, J gene, and CDR3 amino acid sequence. To compute the percentage overlap between repertoires, the number of shared unique clonotypes was divided by the size of the smaller repertoire. Three approaches were used to assess repertoire richness: RTK rarefaction, the Chao1 estimator, and Recon v2.1 estimates of unobserved clonotypes. TCRdb took this table from immuneACCESS and kept in-frame rearrangements with V and J called. Such tables lack part of the clones; where checked against another copy, unresolved V genes explain under half of the gap, and the rest is unexplained. V, J and clone size were drawn from that table, and D and trimming were deduced from the DNA. This sample lists some 470,000 clones; 60% to 85% were detected once. The top ten clones comprise 10% to 15% of the sample.

CDR3 length: 16 amino acids, cysteine to phenylalanine. CDR3 DNA only is kept here, 48 bases in frame from base 1. The germline V gene sets CDR1 to SNHLY and CDR2 to FYNNEI. V ends up 6 bases short and J 8 bases short, with an unmatched junction base count of 15. The sequencing sample was made of PBMCs. This TCR derives from a woman in her thirties or forties in good health. Some clones in this sample may be carry-over from other donors' samples. The receptor chain draws on TRBV2 and TRBJ2-1, with TRBD2 identical over 8 junction bases. CDR3 protein: CASRTLKREYEDEQFF. The nucleotide sequence reads as follows: TGTGCCAGCAGGACGCTAAAGCGGGAGTATGAAGATGAGCAGTTCTTC.